This entry lists 28 T cell receptor beta chains sequenced from one sample in a study of T cells in Graves' hyperthyroidism and ophthalmopathy. Researchers amplified the TCR beta CDR3 regions from RNA transcripts. In the first-round RT-PCR of the TCR CDR3, the HTBI primer set was used. Each CDR3 protein is one row after TCRdb ran MiXCR on the multiplex PCR reads. The sample yields around 500,000 distinct CDR3 sequences, 13% to 15% seen once. The specimen was blood. Every receptor here comes from a woman between 18 and 30 years old with Graves' hyperthyroidism.

This clonotype was seen only a few times. The CDR3 protein is CSVGDNSYEQYF. CDR3 coding DNA: TGCAGCGTTGGGGACAACTCCTACGAGCAGTACTTC. The chain uses TRBV29-1 and TRBJ2-7; possibly TRBD1 for D (6 bases). The CDR3 runs 12 residues. V was shortened by 4 bases and J by 0 bases, with 7 bases between the two germline ends. Germline CDR1 reads SQVTM; CDR2 reads ANQGSEA.

This chain links TRBV12-3 or TRBV12-4 with TRBJ2-7, with 7 bases fitting TRBD1. After removal of 6 bases from V and 0 bases from J, the junction contained 8 bases not matched to a gene. There are 15 residues in the CDR3. CDR3 sequence: CASSPLGQDSYEQYF. The CDR3 region has the DNA TGTGCCAGCAGCCCCCTTGGACAGGACTCCTACGAGCAGTACTTC.

Many counts were recorded for this clonotype. This sequence joins TRBV20-1 and TRBJ2-1; D is ambiguous. The CDR3 runs 16 residues. The germline V gene encodes CDR1 DFQATT and CDR2 SNEGSKA (reference sequence). The V and J ends lost 3 bases and 0 bases respectively, with 15 bases between them. The CDR3 here is CSASRQWASSYNEQFF. The DNA of the CDR3 is TGCAGTGCTAGTCGCCAATGGGCTAGCTCCTACAATGAGCAGTTCTTC.

The sample holds a few counts of this clonotype. CDR3 nucleotide sequence: TGTGCCAGCAGCCCGGGACTAGCCCACATTCAGTACTTC. Its translation is CASSPGLAHIQYF. V gene TRBV27 combines with J gene TRBJ2-4; TRBD2 agrees at 9 bases. V lost 6 bases to trimming and J lost 8 bases; unmatched junction nucleotides: 5. The germline V gene has CDR1 MNHEY and CDR2 SMNVEV (reference sequence). The CDR3 runs to 13 residues.

This chain links TRBV5-6 with TRBJ2-1; 10 positions agree with TRBD2. Germline lookup yields CDR1 SGHDT and CDR2 YYEEEE. J gave up 0 bases and V 4 bases, and 16 bases lay outside the gene matches. The CDR3 extends over 20 amino acids. The CDR3 sequence: CASSLLLGVAGGSSYNEQFF. DNA for the CDR3: TGTGCCAGCAGCCTCCTCTTAGGGGTAGCGGGAGGTTCCTCCTACAATGAGCAGTTCTTC.

This sequence joins TRBV6-2 or TRBV6-3 and TRBJ2-3, with 11 bases lining up with TRBD2. CDR1 MNHEY and CDR2 SVGEGT come from the germline V gene. The junction had 14 bases not matched to a gene; V was cut back by 8 bases and J by 1 base. CDR3 length: 18 amino acids. The CDR3 spells CASVTASGRRERTDTQYF. The CDR3 DNA is TGTGCCAGCGTTACGGCTAGCGGGAGGCGGGAGCGCACAGATACGCAGTATTTT.

This clonotype appeared a few times. A much bigger clone sits one base away, suggesting this may be a read error. The rearrangement uses TRBV28 and TRBJ1-2; D might be TRBD1 (6 bases). V was shortened by 6 bases and J by 7 bases, with 21 bases between the two germline ends. Germline V gene lookup returns CDR1 MDHEN and CDR2 SYDVKM. This CDR3 contains 15 residues. CDR3 nucleotide sequence: TGTGCCAGCAGATCCTACAGGGAGGGTGGCTCTGGCTACACCTTC. It translates to CASRSYREGGSGYTF.

With regard to this clonotype: A junction end diverges from the germline sequence, so it may reflect a read error. The rearrangement links TRBV11-2 to TRBJ2-1; 9 bases are shared with TRBD2. This CDR3 region has 13 residues. CDR1 is SGHAT and CDR2 is FQNNGV in the germline V gene. As DNA, the CDR3 is TGTGCCAGCAGCCAGGGACTAGCCGGTGAGCAGCTCTTC. Amino acids: CASSQGLAGEQLF.

The chain uses TRBV18 and TRBJ2-7, with 7 nucleotides matching TRBD2. The CDR3 totals 14 residues. V shed 3 bases, J shed 3 bases, and the junction held 5 bases outside the gene matches. Germline V gene sequence: CDR1 KGHSH, CDR2 LQKENI. CDR3 DNA: TGTGCCAGCTCACCGAGCGGGATCGTCTACGAGCAGTACTTC. Encoded protein: CASSPSGIVYEQYF.

This clonotype was observed a few times. CDR3 nucleotides: TGTGCCAGCAGTGGGACTGAGAATGAGCAGTTCTTC. The encoded protein is CASSGTENEQFF. The chain joins TRBV6-4 to TRBJ2-1, with D possibly TRBD2 on 5 matching bases. The CDR3 length is 12 residues. The germline V and J ends were trimmed by 4 bases and 7 bases, with 8 bases remaining between them. Germline V gene sequence: CDR1 MRHNA, CDR2 SNTAGT.

This clonotype appeared many times. The chain is built from TRBV12-3 or TRBV12-4 and TRBJ2-2; 11 bases match TRBD1. Trimming removed 3 bases from V and 7 bases from J; junction bases left unmatched: 4. The CDR3 is 15 amino acids. The CDR3 is CASSFGQGAVGELFF. CDR3 coding DNA: TGTGCCAGCAGTTTCGGACAGGGGGCGGTCGGGGAGCTGTTTTTT.

This clonotype occurred many times. The rearrangement uses TRBV3-1 and TRBJ1-5; D gene ambiguous. The V end was cut by 1 base, the J end by 3 bases, with 4 bases between. CDR3 size: 13 residues. Germline CDR1 and CDR2: LGHDT and YNNKEL (reference sequence). CDR3 coding DNA: TGTGCCAGCAGCCAAGGTAACAATCAGCCCCAGCATTTT. The encoded protein is CASSQGNNQPQHF.

This clonotype was seen ten or more times. This chain uses TRBV2 with TRBJ1-6, with 11 positions matching TRBD1. Trimming at V came to 10 bases and at J to 9 bases, leaving 8 bases not matched to a gene. The germline CDR1 and CDR2 sequences are SNHLY and FYNNEI. The CDR3 extends over 14 amino acids. CDR3: CAITDRGRGSPLHF. For the CDR3, the DNA is TGTGCCATCACGGACAGGGGGCGCGGTTCACCCCTCCACTTT. Combining the CDR3 with reference TRBV2 and TRBJ1-6 gives the whole variable domain EPEVTQTPSHQVTQMGQEVILRCVPISNHLYFYWYRQILGQKVEFLVSFYNNEISEKSEIFDDQFSVERPDGSNFTLKIRSTKLEDSAMYFCAITDRGRGSPLHFGNGTRLTVT.

This clonotype was counted at least ten times. V usage is TRBV3-1 and J usage is TRBJ1-1; the match to TRBD1 covers 8 bases. The CDR3 loop spans 16 amino acids. The ends lost 2 bases at V and 12 bases at J; junction bases unmatched: 17. CDR1 LGHDT and CDR2 YNNKEL come from the germline V gene (reference sequence). The CDR3 loop reads CASSQPSIGQGELPFF. The CDR3 bases are TGTGCCAGCAGCCAACCTTCGATTGGACAGGGTGAGTTGCCTTTCTTT.

This clonotype was counted many times. The V gene is TRBV6-1, the J gene TRBJ2-7; D unclear. This CDR3 has 13 residues. Germline V gene lookup returns CDR1 MNHNS and CDR2 SASEGT. The V and J ends lost 5 bases and 2 bases respectively, with 10 bases between them. The CDR3 nucleotides are TGTGCCAGCAGTCCCCAGGAGACCTACGAGCAGTACTTC. Translated: CASSPQETYEQYF.

This chain links TRBV6-1 with TRBJ2-1, with 12 nucleotides matching TRBD2. The CDR3 spans 19 residues. Trimming took 4 bases from V and 7 from J; bases not matched to a gene: 17. Germline V gene lookup returns CDR1 MNHNS and CDR2 SASEGT. The CDR3, as DNA: TGTGCCAGCAGTGGCCTAGCGGGAGGGCATTTCGTTAGGGGTAATGAGCAGTTCTTC. It is translated as CASSGLAGGHFVRGNEQFF.

This clonotype was detected many times. The chain uses TRBV12-3 or TRBV12-4 and TRBJ1-2, with D perhaps matching TRBD1 (5 bases). V lost 5 bases, J lost 1 base, and 11 bases lay in between. The CDR3 spans 14 residues. The CDR3 sequence: CASSIRDGNYGYTF. The CDR3 nucleotides read TGTGCCAGCAGTATACGGGACGGTAACTATGGCTACACCTTC.

This clonotype appeared a single time. The chain joins TRBV25-1 to TRBJ2-7; the D is unclear. CDR1 and CDR2 from the germline V gene are MGHDK and SYGVNS. The CDR3 spans 14 residues. V lost 8 bases, J lost 1 base, and 15 bases lay in between. CDR3: CASGRMLPSYEQYF. The DNA for the CDR3 is TGTGCCAGCGGACGTATGCTTCCATCCTACGAGCAGTACTTC.

Many counts were recorded for this clonotype. V gene TRBV10-3 combines with J gene TRBJ1-2; D is ambiguous. V was clipped by 4 bases and J by 2 bases, with 8 bases between them. CDR1 is ENHRY, CDR2 SYGVKD, per germline. The CDR3 covers 13 residues. The CDR3 sequence: CAISGARNYGYTF. The CDR3, as DNA: TGTGCCATCAGTGGAGCCCGGAACTATGGCTACACCTTC.

This clonotype was found many times. J is TRBJ2-2 and V is TRBV12-3 or TRBV12-4; a weak D match, TRBD2 (6 bases). This CDR3 region has 13 residues. Trimming took 7 bases from V and 5 from J, leaving 11 bases between them. The CDR3 sequence is CASIRTMTGELFF. As DNA, the CDR3 is TGTGCCAGCATTAGGACTATGACCGGGGAGCTGTTTTTT.

As regards this clonotype: At one boundary the junction diverges from the germline segment, which might be a read error. The chain carries TRBV27 and TRBJ1-2; maybe TRBD1 (5 bases). Germline assignment: CDR1 MNHEY and CDR2 SMNVEV (reference sequence). This CDR3 is 13 amino acids long. CDR3 sequence (DNA): TGTGCCGGCAGGCCATTGGGGGACTATGGCTACACCTTC. It yields the protein CAGRPLGDYGYTF.

This clonotype was picked up many times. J is TRBJ1-6 and V is TRBV5-1; D uncertain. Germline assignment: CDR1 SGHRS and CDR2 YFSETQ. Trimming took 5 bases from V and 6 from J, leaving 15 bases between them. The CDR3 is made up of 15 amino acids. The CDR3 nucleotides are TGCGCCAGCAGTCTCACGGGTACTCCTAATTCACCCCTCCACTTT. Amino acids: CASSLTGTPNSPLHF.

This clonotype was counted a few times. The chain uses TRBV18 and TRBJ1-5, with D perhaps TRBD1 (5 bases). V was cut by 2 bases and J by 5 bases, with 19 bases left in between. There are 17 residues in the CDR3. The germline CDR1 and CDR2 sequences are KGHSH and LQKENI. CDR3 nucleotides: TGTGCCAGCTCACCAAGGGGTCCGGGGGGAGTGGATCAGCCCCAGCATTTT. This translates into CASSPRGPGGVDQPQHF. Looking up the rest from reference TRBV18 and TRBJ1-5 gives the full variable domain: NAGVMQNPRHLVRRRGQEARLRCSPMKGHSHVYWYRQLPEEGLKFMVYLQKENIIDESGMPKERFSAEFPKEGPSILRIQQVVRGDSAAYFCASSPRGPGGVDQPQHFGDGTRLSIL.

This clonotype was detected only a few times. The rearrangement joins TRBV20-1 to TRBJ2-1; TRBD2 agrees at 14 bases. The CDR3 length is 17 residues. V lost 2 bases and J lost 9; bases outside the gene matches: 12. The germline CDR1 and CDR2 sequences are DFQATT and SNEGSKA (reference sequence). CDR3 loop: CSARYDGTSGSGGEQFF. In DNA form, the CDR3 reads TGCAGTGCTAGATATGACGGGACTAGCGGGAGTGGGGGTGAGCAGTTCTTC.

This clonotype was counted only a few times. The CDR3 region is CASSVGLSGANVLTF. The CDR3 DNA is TGTGCCAGCAGCGTTGGGCTATCTGGGGCCAACGTCCTGACTTTC. The chain joins TRBV9 to TRBJ2-6; D is undetermined. Trimming left V 2 bases short and J 1 base short, with 7 bases between. This CDR3 is built from 15 residues. CDR1 and CDR2 from the germline V gene are SGDLS and YYNGEE.

This clonotype came up many times. The chain joins TRBV3-1 to TRBJ2-5, with D tentatively TRBD2 (5 bases). The CDR3 runs to 14 residues. Germline values: CDR1 LGHDT, CDR2 YNNKEL (reference sequence). Trimming cost V 0 bases and J 5 bases, with 10 bases left between them. The CDR3 nucleotides read TGTGCCAGCAGCCAAGATAGCGCATCGGAGACCCAGTACTTC. This translates into CASSQDSASETQYF.

This clonotype was counted ten times or more. V usage is TRBV19 and J usage is TRBJ2-3, with TRBD2 matching over 7 bases. From germline, CDR1 is LNHDA and CDR2 SQIVND (reference sequence). Trimming cost V 4 bases and J 2 bases; bases outside gene matches: 6. The CDR3 runs to 15 residues. The CDR3 coding sequence is TGTGCCAGTAGTAAGAAGCGGGGCCTCACAGATACGCAGTATTTT. It specifies CASSKKRGLTDTQYF.

The chain joins TRBV4-1 to TRBJ2-1, with TRBD2 identical over 9 bases. Germline lookup yields CDR1 MGHRA and CDR2 YSYEKL. V shed 0 bases, J shed 4 bases, and the junction held 7 bases outside the gene matches. The CDR3 is made up of 17 amino acids. The CDR3 region is CASSQEPGLATYNEQFF. The CDR3 DNA reads as TGCGCCAGCAGCCAAGAGCCGGGACTAGCAACATACAATGAGCAGTTCTTC.